The entry below gives a single TCR beta chain sequence along with its context. Its antigen is unknown. Sequencing followed a ViraFEST assay step that expanded antigen-specific CD4+ T cells with viral peptide pools. At the end of roughly ten days of culture, CD4+ T cells were isolated. Each person got two doses of an mRNA SARS-CoV-2 vaccine, BNT162b2 or mRNA-1273. Each vaccine recipient was nucleocapsid antibody negative and had no prior SARS-CoV-2 infection. IL-2 medium took the place of half the medium on both days 3 and 7. The entry originates in a study of vaccination effects on CD4 cells after COVID-19. As for the study in general: Post-vaccine sampling occurred a median 72 days after the second dose.

Produced via immunoSEQ multiplex PCR; TCRdb's table is partial and in-frame only. Of about 46,000 clones in the sample, nearly 75% were seen once. The ends lost 3 bases at V and 6 bases at J; junction bases unmatched: 7. The CDR3 is 14 residues long. Germline assignment: CDR1 SGHTA and CDR2 FQGNSA. General study results and limits: Researchers reported few convalescent patients and no early post-infection timepoints in the study.

V is TRBV7-2 and J is TRBJ2-7, with 8 bases matching TRBD1. The specimen comprised CD4+ T cells from PBMCs cultured with HCoV-OC43 spike peptides, sampled after COVID-19 vaccination. Subset of the sample: HCoV-OC43 spike overlapping peptide pool stimulation. This sequence originates from a human donor who received a COVID-19 vaccine. CDR3 nucleotide sequence: TGTGCCAGCAGCTTCGGGCAGGGGGCGAGCGAGCAGTACTTC. Protein: CASSFGQGASEQYF.